The 25 T cell receptor beta chains reported below all come from one sample, sequenced in a study of T-cell memory formation after mild COVID-19. TCRdb analysed the 5' RACE reads with MiXCR anew, one entry per CDR3 protein. The sample has a few hundred thousand distinct CDR3 sequences; around 15% are singletons. The sample taken for sequencing was PBMCs or a T cell subset sorted from them (not recorded which). These receptors all stem from a man younger than 35 who had mild COVID-19 (a few samples of this study predate the infection). Cell type and time point are not known.

This clonotype was seen at least ten times. The chain joins TRBV18 to TRBJ2-3; either TRBD1 or TRBD2 may supply D (5 bases each). The CDR3 has 15 residues. Trimming took 5 bases from V and 2 from J, leaving 14 bases between them. CDR1 is KGHSH and CDR2 is LQKENI in the germline V gene. In DNA, the CDR3 is TGTGCCAGCTCAGGGACCTTAGCGTCCACAGATACGCAGTATTTT. Translating gives CASSGTLASTDTQYF.

This clonotype came up many times. The rearrangement uses TRBV5-1 and TRBJ2-5; D is uncertain. CDR3 length equals 14 residues. V lost 2 bases, J lost 5 bases, and 13 bases lay in between. Per the germline V gene, CDR1 is SGHRS and CDR2 is YFSETQ. Here the CDR3 DNA reads TGCGCCAGCAGCTTTAGGACCGGCCGGGAGACCCAGTACTTC. Translation: CASSFRTGRETQYF.

This clonotype was counted between two and nine times. The chain carries TRBV18 and TRBJ1-1, with a tentative D call TRBD1 (6 bases). CDR1 and CDR2 from the germline V gene are KGHSH and LQKENI. V dropped 5 bases and J dropped 3 bases, with 16 bases sitting between them. This CDR3 has 15 amino acids. CDR3 residues: CASSSQGKGDTEAFF. The CDR3 DNA sequence: TGTGCCAGCTCATCACAGGGAAAGGGGGACACTGAAGCTTTCTTT. Variable domain in full (rest from reference TRBV18 and TRBJ1-1): NAGVMQNPRHLVRRRGQEARLRCSPMKGHSHVYWYRQLPEEGLKFMVYLQKENIIDESGMPKERFSAEFPKEGPSILRIQQVVRGDSAAYFCASSSQGKGDTEAFFGQGTRLTVV.

The chain employs TRBV12-3 or TRBV12-4 and TRBJ2-7; D unclear. V lost 3 bases and J lost 5, with 14 bases in between. The CDR3 runs 14 residues. The CDR3 protein is CASSLSELSHEQYV. CDR3 nucleotides: TGTGCCAGCAGTTTGAGTGAGCTCAGCCACGAGCAGTACGTC.

This clonotype was seen repeatedly, ten times or more. The chain employs TRBV20-1 and TRBJ2-3; TRBD2 agrees at 7 bases. The CDR3 consists of 15 residues. Germline V gene sequence: CDR1 DFQATT, CDR2 SNEGSKA (reference sequence). V was clipped by 5 bases and J by 4 bases; unmatched bases: 12. The CDR3 DNA reads TGCAGTGCTCTGAGGGCAGCGGGGTATCCAGATACGCAGTATTTT. The encoded protein is CSALRAAGYPDTQYF.

This clonotype appeared a few times. The DNA for the CDR3 is TGTGCCAGCAGGGATGGGACTAGCGGGAAGGATACGCAGTATTTT. Its protein product is CASRDGTSGKDTQYF. The chain uses TRBV11-2 and TRBJ2-3; the match to TRBD2 covers 13 bases. Germline V gene data show CDR1 as SGHAT and CDR2 as FQNNGV. V was pared by 6 bases and J by 6 bases, with 6 bases of the junction left unmatched. The CDR3 is 15 residues long.

This clonotype was seen a handful of times. CDR3 protein: CASSHSRLPSTDTQYF. CDR3 coding DNA: TGTGCCAGCAGCCACTCTAGACTCCCGAGCACAGATACGCAGTATTTT. The V call is TRBV14, the J call TRBJ2-3, with unresolved D. The germline CDR1 and CDR2 sequences are SGHDN and FVKESK. Trimming pared 3 bases from V and 0 bases from J, leaving 13 bases between. This CDR3 has 16 residues.

This clonotype was seen only a few times. V and J are TRBV10-3 and TRBJ2-5; tentative D call: TRBD1 (6 bases). The V end was cut by 4 bases, the J end by 4 bases, with 22 bases between. Germline CDR1 and CDR2: ENHRY and SYGVKD. This CDR3 region has 17 residues. CDR3 amino acids: CAISARTGLANGETQYF. The CDR3 DNA is TGTGCCATCAGTGCGAGAACAGGGTTGGCGAATGGAGAGACCCAGTACTTC.

The V gene is TRBV6-5, the J gene TRBJ2-7; D ambiguous. The CDR3 covers 15 residues. V lost 2 bases and J 0 bases, leaving 11 bases between the germline ends. In germline, CDR1 is MNHEY, CDR2 SVGAGI. The CDR3 bases are TGTGCCAGCAGTTACGGTCACAGCCTCTCCTACGAGCAGTACTTC. It encodes CASSYGHSLSYEQYF.

The table lists this clonotype with a few counts. V and J are TRBV4-3 and TRBJ2-5; the match to TRBD1 covers 7 bases. This CDR3 comprises 13 residues. Germline assignment: CDR1 LGHNA and CDR2 YSLEER. The V and J ends lost 4 bases and 5 bases, in that order; junction bases with no gene match: 4. The CDR3 DNA reads as TGCGCCAGCAGCCGGACAGGCGTGGAGACCCAGTACTTC. Amino acids: CASSRTGVETQYF.

The V gene is TRBV4-3, the J gene TRBJ2-4, with a possible D match to TRBD2 (5 bases). In germline, CDR1 is LGHNA, CDR2 YSLEER. With 0 bases removed from V and 0 bases from J, the gap between germline ends came to 9 bases. CDR3 length: 16 amino acids. This CDR3 is CASSQEPGGAKNIQYF. For the CDR3, the DNA is TGCGCCAGCAGCCAAGAACCAGGAGGAGCCAAAAACATTCAGTACTTC.

This clonotype came up many times. The V call is TRBV4-1, the J call TRBJ1-5; tentatively, D is TRBD1 (5 bases). The germline CDR1 and CDR2 sequences are MGHRA and YSYEKL. The CDR3 sequence is 15 residues long. V lost 2 bases and J 0 bases, leaving 8 bases between the germline ends. The CDR3 spells CASSQRDVSNQPQHF. Here the CDR3 DNA reads TGCGCCAGCAGCCAACGGGACGTTAGCAATCAGCCCCAGCATTTT.

This clonotype has only a few counts. The chain is built from TRBV3-1 and TRBJ2-2, with TRBD1 as a possible D gene (5 bases). V was shortened by 6 bases and J by 1 base, with 15 bases between the two germline ends. The length of the CDR3 is 16 residues. Germline CDR1 and CDR2: LGHDT and YNNKEL (reference sequence). The CDR3 spells CASSDVGRENTGELFF. Written as DNA, the CDR3 is TGTGCCAGCAGTGACGTAGGCAGGGAGAACACCGGGGAGCTGTTTTTT.

Ten or more counts support this clonotype. The gene calls are TRBV4-2 and TRBJ1-4; TRBD1 matches at 9 bases. V dropped 1 base and J dropped 8; count of bases not matched to a gene: 5. Per the germline V gene, CDR1 is LGHNA and CDR2 is YNFKEQ. The CDR3 totals 15 residues. Here the CDR3 DNA reads TGTGCCAGCAGCCAAGGGGGGACAGGGAGCGAAAAACTGTTTTTT. Translating gives CASSQGGTGSEKLFF.

This clonotype was seen at least ten times. The chain combines TRBV20-1 with TRBJ1-1, with D perhaps TRBD1 (6 bases). V was cut by 0 bases and J by 1 base, with 12 bases left in between. The germline V gene has CDR1 DFQATT and CDR2 SNEGSKA (reference sequence). CDR3 length: 15 amino acids. CDR3 bases: TGCAGTGCTAGAGATGCGGGGGCTGGGAACACTGAAGCTTTCTTT. Protein: CSARDAGAGNTEAFF.

This clonotype occurred many times. The rearrangement joins TRBV7-9 to TRBJ1-5, with D tentatively TRBD1 (5 bases). The germline gives CDR1 SEHNR, CDR2 FQNEAQ (reference sequence). The CDR3 is 14 amino acids. Trimming took 1 base from V and 7 from J, leaving 11 bases between them. The CDR3 sequence is CASSLDDAGQPQHF. The CDR3 nucleotides are TGTGCCAGCAGCTTAGACGACGCAGGGCAGCCCCAGCATTTT.

This clonotype was detected only a few times. At one of its ends the junction is not consistent with the germline gene, which may arise from a read error. The chain is built from TRBV12-3 or TRBV12-4 and TRBJ2-3; D call uncertain. The CDR3 has 12 residues. CDR3 sequence: CASSLGSYTQYF. The CDR3 DNA sequence: TGTGCCAGCAGCTTAGGGTCGTATACGCAGTATTTT.

The chain combines TRBV6-2 or TRBV6-3 with TRBJ1-1; D gene ambiguous. The CDR3 has 15 residues. Trimming stripped 0 bases from V and 3 bases from J, with 11 bases between. Germline V CDR1 and CDR2: MNHEY, SVGEGT. Here the CDR3 DNA reads TGTGCCAGCAGTTACTCCTACGGGTTCGACACTGAAGCTTTCTTT. Translating it yields CASSYSYGFDTEAFF.

This clonotype occurred many times. The V gene is TRBV5-1, the J gene TRBJ2-1; TRBD1 matches at 8 bases. CDR1 SGHRS and CDR2 YFSETQ come from the germline V gene. The CDR3 totals 14 residues. V shed 5 bases and J 9 bases; nucleotides not matched to a gene: 10. The CDR3 protein is CASRLVQGETEQFF. CDR3 in DNA: TGCGCCAGCAGACTGGTACAGGGGGAAACTGAGCAGTTCTTC.

In its sample, this clonotype was seen many times. The chain has TRBV9 and TRBJ1-3, with D unclear. CDR1 and CDR2 from the germline V gene are SGDLS and YYNGEE. This CDR3 has 15 amino acids. V dropped 0 bases and J dropped 2 bases, with 9 bases sitting between them. This CDR3 reads CASSVEVGAGNTIYF. CDR3 nucleotides: TGTGCCAGCAGCGTAGAGGTCGGGGCTGGAAACACCATATATTTT.

This clonotype has only a few counts. This chain links TRBV5-5 with TRBJ1-4; D perhaps matches TRBD1 (5 bases). Germline V gene lookup returns CDR1 SGHKS and CDR2 YYEKEE (reference sequence). V was trimmed by 1 base and J by 6 bases, leaving 13 bases between them. There are 15 residues in the CDR3. CDR3: CASSLTAGIYEKLFF. In nucleotides, the CDR3 is TGTGCCAGCAGCTTGACGGCAGGGATCTATGAAAAACTGTTTTTT.

This clonotype appeared a few times. The chain employs TRBV20-1 and TRBJ2-1; either TRBD1 or TRBD2 may fit D (6 bases each). The ends were cut back, 1 base at V and 8 bases at J, with 12 bases in the middle. Germline CDR1 DFQATT, CDR2 SNEGSKA (reference sequence). CDR3 length equals 13 residues. CDR3 sequence reads: CSARGGARDEQFF. The DNA for the CDR3 is TGCAGTGCTAGAGGGGGGGCGAGGGATGAGCAGTTCTTC.

This sequence joins TRBV7-3 and TRBJ2-5; D possibly uses TRBD1 or TRBD2 (7 bases each). Germline-derived CDR1 and CDR2 are SGHTA and FQGTGA. The CDR3 totals 14 residues. V was trimmed by 5 bases and J by 5 bases, leaving 15 bases between them. CDR3: CASSQGGQAETQYF. The CDR3 DNA sequence: TGTGCCAGCAGCCAGGGGGGGCAGGCTGAGACCCAGTACTTC.

This clonotype was recorded many times. This sequence joins TRBV5-1 and TRBJ2-1; D is possibly TRBD1 or TRBD2 (5 bases each). With 0 bases removed from V and 5 bases from J, the gap between germline ends came to 12 bases. This CDR3 has 15 residues. Germline loops: CDR1 SGHRS, CDR2 YFSETQ. CDR3 sequence (DNA): TGCGCCAGCAGCTTGGCCGGGGCTGGGGACAATGAGCAGTTCTTC. The encoded protein is CASSLAGAGDNEQFF.

This clonotype was observed a few times. The chain recombines TRBV6-2 or TRBV6-3 with TRBJ2-1; no firm D call. CDR1 and CDR2 (germline): MNHEY, SVGEGT. Trimming pared 8 bases from V and 2 bases from J, leaving 19 bases between. The CDR3 has 16 amino acids. The CDR3 loop reads CASGPVRAPTYNEQFF. The CDR3 region has the DNA TGTGCCAGCGGGCCGGTTAGGGCTCCGACCTACAATGAGCAGTTCTTC.